A single sample gave rise to the 32 T cell receptor beta chains below, sequenced in a study of blood T cell repertoires in COVID-19. The table came from immunoSEQ multiplex PCR; TCRdb's copy has only in-frame clones and leaves some out. The sample comprises under 250,000 clones, about 86% of which are singletons, and 8% to 10% rests with the top ten. The source material was peripheral blood. The receptors were gathered from a woman in her 50s with acute or convalescent COVID-19.

This chain joins TRBV5-5 and TRBJ2-1; 10 bases are a match to TRBD2. The V segment lost 10 bases and the J segment 8 bases; nucleotides outside the gene matches: 12. Germline lookup yields CDR1 SGHKS and CDR2 YYEKEE (reference sequence). This CDR3 region has 14 residues. The CDR3 reads CAGARASGSDEQFF. The CDR3 DNA reads TGTGCCGGCGCCAGGGCTAGCGGGAGTGATGAGCAGTTCTTC.

V and J are TRBV5-1 and TRBJ2-1; 13 bases align to TRBD2. The length of the CDR3 is 18 residues. Germline loops: CDR1 SGHRS, CDR2 YFSETQ. The V and J ends lost 4 bases and 0 bases, in that order; junction bases with no gene match: 7. The CDR3 is CASSLLWTSGSSYNEQFF. The CDR3 DNA is TGCGCCAGCAGCCTACTCTGGACTAGCGGGAGCTCCTACAATGAGCAGTTCTTC. The whole variable domain, remainder taken from reference TRBV5-1 and TRBJ2-1, is KAGVTQTPRYLIKTRGQQVTLSCSPISGHRSVSWYQQTPGQGLQFLFEYFSETQRNKGNFPGRFSGRQFSNSRSEMNVSTLELGDSALYLCASSLLWTSGSSYNEQFFGPGTRLTVL.

The gene calls are TRBV28 and TRBJ1-1; a weak D match, TRBD1 (5 bases). Germline-derived CDR1 and CDR2 are MDHEN and SYDVKM. This CDR3 comprises 14 residues. V was clipped by 4 bases and J by 4 bases, with 13 bases between them. The DNA of the CDR3 is TGTGCCAGCAGTTCCAGGGCGGGAGGCACTGAAGCTTTCTTT. Translation gives CASSSRAGGTEAFF.

In nucleotides, the CDR3 is TGTGCCACCAGTGATTCAGGGTACGAGACCCAGTACTTC. Protein: CATSDSGYETQYF. The V gene is TRBV24-1, the J gene TRBJ2-5; D perhaps matches TRBD1 (5 bases). V was clipped by 2 bases and J by 5 bases, with 8 bases between them. This CDR3 is 13 amino acids long. Germline loops: CDR1 KGHDR, CDR2 SFDVKD.

This chain joins TRBV5-1 and TRBJ1-2; D might be TRBD1 (5 bases). The germline V and J ends were trimmed by 0 bases and 4 bases, with 16 bases remaining between them. Per germline, CDR1 SGHRS and CDR2 YFSETQ. CDR3 length equals 16 residues. The CDR3 nucleotides read TGCGCCAGCAGCTTGGCAACAAGGGGCGCTCCCTATGGCTACACCTTC. Its translation is CASSLATRGAPYGYTF.

This clone was seen a few times. This chain uses TRBV19 with TRBJ2-1; D is perhaps TRBD1 (6 bases). The V gene lost 4 bases and the J gene lost 9 bases, with 19 bases spanning the gap. Germline lookup yields CDR1 LNHDA and CDR2 SQIVND (reference sequence). This CDR3 comprises 15 residues. The CDR3 DNA follows: TGTGCCAGTAGTAGGACAGACAGAAATTTAGGTGAGCAGTTCTTC. This encodes CASSRTDRNLGEQFF.

This clone was detected a few times. J is TRBJ2-7 and V is TRBV5-1; weak D call: TRBD1 (5 bases). The V gene lost 4 bases and the J gene lost 2 bases, with 19 bases spanning the gap. The CDR3 totals 16 residues. Germline values: CDR1 SGHRS, CDR2 YFSETQ. The CDR3 DNA is TGCGCCAGCAGCCAGGATAACGGACACAACACCTACGAGCAGTACTTC. Residues: CASSQDNGHNTYEQYF. Supplemented by reference TRBV5-1 and TRBJ2-7, the full variable domain reads KAGVTQTPRYLIKTRGQQVTLSCSPISGHRSVSWYQQTPGQGLQFLFEYFSETQRNKGNFPGRFSGRQFSNSRSEMNVSTLELGDSALYLCASSQDNGHNTYEQYFGPGTRLTVT.

J is TRBJ1-1 and V is TRBV24-1, with 7 bases fitting TRBD1. Trimming at V came to 7 bases and at J to 7 bases, leaving 11 bases not matched to a gene. Germline lookup yields CDR1 KGHDR and CDR2 SFDVKD. The CDR3 totals 14 residues. CDR3 sequence (DNA): TGTGCCACCAGCGGGACAGAACTTTCAGATGAAGCTTTCTTT. Translating gives CATSGTELSDEAFF.

This clone appeared a single time. This chain uses TRBV19 with TRBJ2-3, with a weak D call TRBD2 (6 bases). This CDR3 has 13 residues. The germline CDR1 and CDR2 sequences are LNHDA and SQIVND (reference sequence). With 5 bases removed from V and 1 base from J, the gap between germline ends came to 7 bases. In nucleotides, the CDR3 is TGTGCCAGTAGTGTAGCGGGCACAGATACGCAGTATTTT. Translated, it gives CASSVAGTDTQYF.

The chain links TRBV6-5 to TRBJ1-1, with a weak D call TRBD1 (5 bases). CDR1 and CDR2 from the germline V gene are MNHEY and SVGAGI. This CDR3 is built from 15 residues. V was shortened by 0 bases and J by 4 bases, with 12 bases between the two germline ends. The CDR3 loop is CASSYSARVGTEAFF. CDR3 nucleotides: TGTGCCAGCAGTTACTCTGCCAGGGTTGGCACTGAAGCTTTCTTT.

V gene TRBV6-5 combines with J gene TRBJ2-7; D not certain. Germline-derived CDR1 and CDR2 are MNHEY and SVGAGI. The CDR3 is made up of 11 amino acids. The V end was cut by 10 bases, the J end by 0 bases, with 7 bases between. The CDR3 DNA is TGTGCCACCGTACTCTCCTACGAGCAGTACTTC. Its translation is CATVLSYEQYF.

The chain joins TRBV5-1 to TRBJ1-1, with TRBD1 as a possible D gene (6 bases). The V and J ends lost 4 bases and 1 base respectively, with 17 bases between them. Per germline, CDR1 SGHRS and CDR2 YFSETQ. This CDR3 spans 16 amino acids. CDR3 nucleotides: TGCGCCAGCAGCGAGATGGCTGGGACACCGAACACTGAAGCTTTCTTT. Translation gives CASSEMAGTPNTEAFF.

CDR3 loop: CSVDLRGGGETQYF. CDR3 coding DNA: TGCAGCGTTGATCTCAGGGGTGGGGGAGAGACCCAGTACTTC. The J gene is TRBJ2-5, the V gene TRBV29-1, with D perhaps matching TRBD1 (6 bases). V was trimmed by 3 bases and J by 4 bases, leaving 15 bases between them. This CDR3 spans 14 amino acids. The germline V gene encodes CDR1 SQVTM and CDR2 ANQGSEA.

The rearrangement joins TRBV10-3 to TRBJ2-1; 7 bases match TRBD1. The CDR3 is 17 residues long. Trimming at V came to 2 bases and at J to 4 bases, leaving 11 bases not matched to a gene. In germline, CDR1 is ENHRY, CDR2 SYGVKD. The CDR3: CAISERGGRHIYNEQFF. CDR3 bases: TGTGCCATCAGTGAGCGAGGGGGCAGACATATTTACAATGAGCAGTTCTTC.

This chain connects TRBV11-2 to TRBJ2-6, with D perhaps TRBD2 (6 bases). Germline V gives CDR1 SGHAT, CDR2 FQNNGV. V gave up 5 bases and J gave up 0 bases, with 14 bases separating them. The CDR3 covers 17 residues. CDR3 amino acids: CASSGGSHDSGANVLTF. CDR3 nucleotides: TGTGCCAGCAGCGGGGGGTCCCATGACTCTGGGGCCAACGTCCTGACTTTC.

With regard to this clone: At the DNA level, this CDR3 is encoded by other sequences in the same sample as well. The chain employs TRBV9 and TRBJ2-7; 9 bases fit TRBD2. This CDR3 region has 14 residues. V gave up 1 base and J gave up 3 bases; unmatched junction bases: 2. Per germline, CDR1 SGDLS and CDR2 YYNGEE. Here the CDR3 DNA reads TGTGCCAGCAGCGTAAGTAGCGGGAGCTACGAGCAGTACTTC. This codes for CASSVSSGSYEQYF. Looking up the rest from reference TRBV9 and TRBJ2-7 gives the full variable domain: DSGVTQTPKHLITATGQRVTLRCSPRSGDLSVYWYQQSLDQGLQFLIQYYNGEERAKGNILERFSAQQFPDLHSELNLSSLELGDSALYFCASSVSSGSYEQYFGPGTRLTVT.

The chain is built from TRBV29-1 and TRBJ2-3; 13 bases align to TRBD2. Germline lookup yields CDR1 SQVTM and CDR2 ANQGSEA. CDR3 length equals 15 residues. The ends lost 6 bases at V and 2 bases at J; junction bases unmatched: 5. In nucleotides, the CDR3 is TGCAGCGTAAGGACTAGCGGGAGCCCCACAGATACGCAGTATTTT. Its translation is CSVRTSGSPTDTQYF.

This rearrangement joins TRBV5-5 to TRBJ1-4, with 7 bases matching TRBD1. Trimming took 6 bases from V and 4 from J; bases not matched to a gene: 12. The CDR3 covers 16 residues. The V gene's germline CDR1 is SGHKS and CDR2 YYEKEE (reference sequence). The CDR3 protein is CASTLFAGTDNEKLFF. The CDR3 DNA follows: TGTGCCAGCACTCTCTTCGCCGGGACAGATAATGAAAAACTGTTTTTT. Full variable domain (missing parts from reference TRBV5-5 and TRBJ1-4): DAGVTQSPTHLIKTRGQQVTLRCSPISGHKSVSWYQQVLGQGPQFIFQYYEKEERGRGNFPDRFSARQFPNYSSELNVNALLLGDSALYLCASTLFAGTDNEKLFFGSGTQLSVL.

V is TRBV11-2 and J is TRBJ1-4; D gene unclear. Germline CDR1 reads SGHAT; CDR2 reads FQNNGV. CDR3 size: 14 residues. Trimming took 2 bases from V and 7 from J, leaving 11 bases between them. In nucleotides, the CDR3 is TGTGCCAGCAGCTTAAGAGGGCCCTGTGAAAAACTGTTTTTT. It specifies CASSLRGPCEKLFF.

The V call is TRBV15, the J call TRBJ2-1; 8 nucleotides line up with TRBD1. Germline trimming cut 10 bases from V and 6 bases from J; bases unmatched to any gene: 11. Looked up from germline, CDR1 is LNHNV and CDR2 is YYDKDF (reference sequence). The CDR3 totals 14 residues. The CDR3 protein is CAIWRTGSGNEQFF. Here the CDR3 DNA reads TGTGCCATCTGGAGGACAGGGTCGGGCAATGAGCAGTTCTTC.

V is TRBV25-1 and J is TRBJ2-5; 11 bases are a match to TRBD2. The CDR3 has 16 residues. Germline V gene data show CDR1 as MGHDK and CDR2 as SYGVNS. V trimming: 3 bases; J trimming: 4 bases; junction bases outside the gene matches: 7. The CDR3 loop reads CASSDTLAGVRETQYF. The CDR3 region has the DNA TGTGCCAGCAGTGACACACTAGCGGGAGTTCGAGAGACCCAGTACTTC.

This clone was counted a few times. The V gene is TRBV29-1, the J gene TRBJ2-7, with a tentative D call TRBD1 (6 bases). This CDR3 has 11 amino acids. V gave up 4 bases and J gave up 6 bases, with 10 bases separating them. The germline V gene has CDR1 SQVTM and CDR2 ANQGSEA. The CDR3, as DNA: TGCAGCGTTGCCCAGGGGCTCGAGCAGTACTTC. It translates to CSVAQGLEQYF.

V is TRBV6-6 and J is TRBJ2-4; TRBD2 might be the D (5 bases). Trimming left V 2 bases short and J 0 bases short, with 11 bases between. The CDR3 contains 16 residues. The germline CDR1 and CDR2 sequences are MNHNY and SVGAGI (reference sequence). CDR3 sequence reads: CASSYGEEGAKNIQYF. The CDR3 DNA reads as TGTGCCAGCAGTTACGGGGAAGAGGGAGCCAAAAACATTCAGTACTTC.

The chain links TRBV5-1 to TRBJ2-3; the D gene is possibly TRBD2 (6 bases). This CDR3 contains 12 residues. CDR1 is SGHRS and CDR2 is YFSETQ in the germline V gene. Trimming shortened V by 4 bases and J by 6 bases, and 9 bases separated the two germline ends. The CDR3 here is CASSPGGDTQYF. The CDR3 DNA is TGCGCCAGCAGCCCTGGAGGGGATACGCAGTATTTT.

This sequence joins TRBV23-1 and TRBJ1-2, with TRBD1 matching 7 bases. TRBV23-1 is known as an ORF, though its function is uncertain. Losses at the gene ends were 2 bases for V and 3 bases for J; bases not matched to a gene: 9. CDR3 length: 16 amino acids. CDR3 residues: CASSQGGQRRHYGYTF. The CDR3 DNA follows: TGCGCCAGCAGTCAAGGGGGACAGCGCCGCCACTATGGCTACACCTTC.

J is TRBJ1-4 and V is TRBV21-1. TRBV21-1 is annotated as a pseudogene. The CDR3 sequence is 11 residues long. The DNA of the CDR3 is TGTGCCAGCAGCAAAGATCTGGGAGTGTTTTTT. Amino acid sequence: CASSKDLGVFF.

This chain links TRBV7-2 with TRBJ2-1, with TRBD2 matching over 7 bases. The CDR3 consists of 13 residues. Per germline, CDR1 SGHTA and CDR2 FQGNSA. V was pared by 5 bases and J by 12 bases, with 10 bases of the junction left unmatched. The CDR3 coding sequence is TGTGCCAGCAGCCCCTACCTAGCGGTAAGGCAGTTCTTC. Translated, it gives CASSPYLAVRQFF.

This clone showed up just once. The chain uses TRBV2 and TRBJ2-4; 10 bases are a match to TRBD2. The V gene's germline CDR1 is SNHLY and CDR2 FYNNEI. CDR3 size: 16 residues. V shed 4 bases, J shed 4 bases, and the junction held 7 bases outside the gene matches. Written as DNA, the CDR3 is TGTGCCAGCAGTGGGAGGGCTAGCGGGAGAAAAAACATTCAGTACTTC. Residues: CASSGRASGRKNIQYF.

Points on this clone: Other DNA sequences in this sample translate to the same CDR3. The rearrangement uses TRBV5-6 and TRBJ2-1, with D perhaps TRBD2 (5 bases). V shed 0 bases and J shed 9 bases, with 10 bases lying between them. Germline lookup yields CDR1 SGHDT and CDR2 YYEEEE. The CDR3 sequence is 13 residues long. This chain's CDR3 is CASSLGVGGEQFF. CDR3 coding DNA: TGTGCCAGCAGCTTGGGTGTTGGAGGTGAGCAGTTCTTC. The variable domain in full, completed from reference TRBV5-6 and TRBJ2-1, reads DAGVTQSPTHLIKTRGQQVTLRCSPKSGHDTVSWYQQALGQGPQFIFQYYEEEERQRGNFPDRFSGHQFPNYSSELNVNALLLGDSALYLCASSLGVGGEQFFGPGTRLTVL.

The rearrangement uses TRBV5-8 and TRBJ2-7, with TRBD2 as a possible D gene (6 bases). From germline, CDR1 is SGHTS and CDR2 YDEGEE. Trimming shortened V by 2 bases and J by 4 bases, and 13 bases separated the two germline ends. The CDR3 totals 14 residues. CDR3 region: CASSFMEGWYEQYF. DNA for the CDR3: TGTGCCAGCAGCTTCATGGAGGGGTGGTACGAGCAGTACTTC. The variable domain in full, with the rest retrieved from reference TRBV5-8 and TRBJ2-7, is EAGVTQSPTHLIKTRGQQATLRCSPISGHTSVYWYQQALGLGLQFLLWYDEGEERNRGNFPPRFSGRQFPNYSSELNVNALELEDSALYLCASSFMEGWYEQYFGPGTRLTVT.

CDR3 region: CASRDRVTTSEAFF. CDR3 nucleotides: TGTGCCAGCAGGGACAGGGTGACCACCTCTGAAGCTTTCTTT. This chain links TRBV5-6 with TRBJ1-1, with TRBD1 identical over 8 bases. In germline, CDR1 is SGHDT, CDR2 YYEEEE. The length of the CDR3 is 14 residues. J was trimmed by 6 bases and V by 5 bases; bases with no gene match: 9.

This clone was detected only once. The V gene is TRBV10-1, the J gene TRBJ2-7; 7 bases match TRBD1. The V gene's germline CDR1 is WNHNN and CDR2 SYGVQD (reference sequence). The trim removed 3 bases at V and 0 bases at J, leaving 5 bases unmatched. The CDR3 runs to 15 residues. CDR3 DNA: TGCGCCAGCAGTGACGGACAGGAAAGCTCCTACGAGCAGTACTTC. It yields the protein CASSDGQESSYEQYF.